This TCR beta chain stems from a study of blood T cell repertoires in COVID-19. Across the study: Acute and convalescent COVID-19 specimens originated in the United States, Italy and Spain.

The repertoire was sequenced with immunoSEQ multiplex PCR; TCRdb's copy has only in-frame clones and lacks some. The table lists 150,000 to 200,000 clones, around 80% of them singletons. Individuals drawn from approximately 26 US areas were about 18 to 95 years old. Two consecutive negative NP/OP PCR tests, clearance, or resolved symptoms defined Cohort 3 recovery. Sequences were obtained from PBMCs or T cells enriched from blood (not recorded which). This receptor was identified in a man aged 45 to 65 who had recovered from COVID-19.

The chain's CDR3 is CASRLQGGEQYF. The DNA for the CDR3 is TGTGCCAGCAGATTACAGGGAGGCGAGCAGTACTTC. The chain employs TRBV11-1 and TRBJ2-7; either TRBD1 or TRBD2 may fit D (6 bases each). This CDR3 spans 12 amino acids. CDR1 and CDR2 (germline): SGHAT, FQDESV (reference sequence). V shed 6 bases and J shed 6 bases, with 12 bases lying between them.